This T cell receptor beta chain was profiled in a study of T cell responses to AZD1222 COVID-19 vaccine. The study, taken as a whole, reports: Unmutated variant regions are reportedly targeted by nearly half of spike-specific TCRs. The study found vaccine-associated CD4 TCRs spanning spike, dominant at 160-218 and 743-854. Recipients of AZD1222 seropositive at baseline numbered only 5 to 7.

There are 16 residues in the CDR3. Germline V lookup: CDR1 MGHRA, CDR2 YSYEKL. Trimming at V came to 3 bases and at J to 5 bases, leaving 5 bases not matched to a gene. Regarding this clone: Its specificity is not known.

Sequencing used immunoSEQ multiplex PCR; TCRdb keeps in-frame clones, though not all of them. The data hold some 180,000 clones, with over 85% observed a single time. The sequences come from peripheral blood, collected 28 days after the second dose of the MenACWY control vaccine. The gene calls are TRBV4-1 and TRBJ2-3; 13 bases agree with TRBD2. The TCR sequence derives from an adult who received the MenACWY meningococcal vaccine as a control. The CDR3 nucleotides are TGCGCCAGCAGCCAGGGGGGACTAGCGGGGATAGATACGCAGTATTTT. Protein: CASSQGGLAGIDTQYF.